Sequencing of this T cell receptor (beta chain) was carried out in a study of regulatory T cells in long-lasting Graves disease. In the study overall: The definition of persistent Graves' disease was over 5 years of antithyroid drugs with positive TSH receptor antibodies.

Whole-study findings and limits: Among persistent patients, a larger number of public clonotypes were shared (roughly 2,700) than among newly diagnosed patients (roughly 910). Persistent disease preferred TRBV28, TRBJ1-2 and TRBJ2-5.

The time point: persistent/refractory GD, antithyroid drugs over 5 years with positive TRAb. Preparation of the TCR library used RNA extracted from PBMCs. Each patient gave around 9.7 milliliters of EDTA-anticoagulated peripheral blood. As regards this clonotype: Its antigen is currently unknown.

Through Arm-PCR of CDR3 regions and iRepertoire HTBI primers, TCR beta libraries were built. TCRdb redid the calling of the multiplex PCR reads with MiXCR, one entry per CDR3 protein. The sample yields 350,000 to 500,000 distinct CDR3 sequences, 21% seen once. Per germline, CDR1 MNHNS and CDR2 SASEGT. V lost 6 bases and J 5 bases, leaving 14 bases between the germline ends. CDR3 size: 14 residues. The chain links TRBV6-1 to TRBJ2-1; D is possibly TRBD2 (5 bases). This specimen consisted of peripheral blood mononuclear cells (PBMCs), obtained when the disease was refractory, from a patient treated with antithyroid drugs. This TCR was sampled from a female donor with Graves disease. The DNA of the CDR3 is TGTGCCAGCAGCCTCTGGAGCGGAGACAATGAGCAGTTCTTC. It translates to CASSLWSGDNEQFF.